This T cell receptor (beta chain) was retrieved from a study of vaccination effects on CD4 cells after COVID-19. Regarding this clone: Its specificity is not known.

Antigen-specific CD4+ T cell clonotypes were called by their expansion after viral peptide-pool culture in ViraFEST. CD4+ T cell isolation took place after 10 days of culture. Each vaccine recipient was nucleocapsid antibody negative and had no prior SARS-CoV-2 infection. Trimming left V 1 base short and J 4 bases short, with 11 bases between. Looked up from germline, CDR1 is MNHNS and CDR2 is SASEGT. CDR3 length equals 15 residues. The method was immunoSEQ multiplex PCR; TCRdb's version includes in-frame clones alone and lacks a portion of them. The sample has 50,000 or so clones, approximately 79% seen once.

Sequences were derived from CD4+ T cells from PBMCs cultured with HCoV-OC43 spike peptides, sampled before COVID-19 vaccination. Stated subset: HCoV-OC43 spike overlapping peptide pool stimulation. The chain couples TRBV6-1 to TRBJ1-5; D is undetermined. The clonotype originates from a human donor who received a COVID-19 vaccine. CDR3 nucleotide sequence: TGTGCCAGCAGTGAAGGTTCTATTCTGAATCAGCCCCAGCATTTT. Its translation: CASSEGSILNQPQHF.